The 5 T cell receptor beta chains below all came from one sample that was sequenced in a study of human T cells and chemical hapten exposure. TCRdb reprocessed the RACE reads with MiXCR, giving one entry per CDR3 protein. The table shows roughly 150,000 distinct CDR3 sequences, with around 30% occurring only once. Time point meaning: patch test 3, about 24 weeks after DPC sensitization. Documented treatment: therapeutic diphenylcyclopropenone sensitization with weekly scalp DPC. The material sequenced was whole blood, taken in connection with sensitization to the hapten diphenylcyclopropenone (DPC). Receptors originate from a woman between 18 and 30 years old with alopecia areata. Some clones in this sample may be carry-over from other donors' samples.

This clonotype was observed at least ten times. The chain couples TRBV7-2 to TRBJ1-1; D perhaps matches TRBD1 (5 bases). There are 14 residues in the CDR3. Germline V gene sequence: CDR1 SGHTA, CDR2 FQGNSA. V lost 1 base, J lost 5 bases, and 11 bases lay in between. CDR3 DNA: TGTGCCAGCAGCTTAGGGGCCAGGGTAACTGAAGCTTTCTTT. The encoded protein is CASSLGARVTEAFF.

The chain's CDR3 is CASRTMTSGSYEQYF. The CDR3 DNA reads as TGTGCCAGCAGAACGATGACTAGCGGGAGCTACGAGCAGTACTTC. The chain has TRBV7-2 and TRBJ2-7, with 12 bases matching TRBD2. CDR3 length: 15 amino acids. Germline V gene sequence: CDR1 SGHTA, CDR2 FQGNSA. The ends lost 6 bases at V and 3 bases at J; junction bases unmatched: 6.

This clonotype was detected only a few times. V and J are TRBV27 and TRBJ2-2, with 13 bases fitting TRBD2. Germline V gene data show CDR1 as MNHEY and CDR2 as SMNVEV (reference sequence). The J segment lost 5 bases and the V segment lost 8 bases, leaving 8 bases of the junction unmatched. The CDR3 totals 16 residues. CDR3 coding DNA: TGTGCCAGCGGACCGGGACTAGCGGGGCCTACCGGGGAGCTGTTTTTT. This encodes CASGPGLAGPTGELFF.

This clonotype was counted between two and nine times. The rearrangement links TRBV29-1 to TRBJ2-3, with 7 nucleotides matching TRBD1. This CDR3 is built from 13 residues. Unmatched junction bases numbered 6, after V lost 5 bases and J lost 4 bases. CDR1 SQVTM and CDR2 ANQGSEA come from the germline V gene. The CDR3 sequence: CSVTQGVADTQYF. The CDR3 DNA sequence: TGCAGCGTTACCCAGGGGGTGGCAGATACGCAGTATTTT.

The chain uses TRBV12-3 or TRBV12-4 and TRBJ2-1; the D is unclear. Between the trimmed V and J ends, which lost 3 bases and 0 bases, there was a span of 6 bases. CDR3 length: 14 residues. The CDR3 DNA follows: TGTGCCAGCAGTTTCTTCCGCTCCTACAATGAGCAGTTCTTC. Amino acids: CASSFFRSYNEQFF.